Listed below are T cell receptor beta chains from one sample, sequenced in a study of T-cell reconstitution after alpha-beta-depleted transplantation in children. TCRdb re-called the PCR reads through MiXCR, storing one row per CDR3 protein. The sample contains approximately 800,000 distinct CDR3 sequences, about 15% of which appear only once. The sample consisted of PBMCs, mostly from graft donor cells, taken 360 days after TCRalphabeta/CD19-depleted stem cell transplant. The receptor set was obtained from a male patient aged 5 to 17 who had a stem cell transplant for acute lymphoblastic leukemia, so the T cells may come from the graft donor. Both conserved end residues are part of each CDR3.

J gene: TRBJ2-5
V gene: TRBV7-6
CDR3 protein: CASSFAGRGSQETQYF

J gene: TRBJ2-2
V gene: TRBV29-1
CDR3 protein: CSVEALYTGELFF

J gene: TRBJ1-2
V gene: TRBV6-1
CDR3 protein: CASSPPRGARYGYTF

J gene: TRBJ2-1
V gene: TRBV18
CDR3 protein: CASSPKLSYNEQFF

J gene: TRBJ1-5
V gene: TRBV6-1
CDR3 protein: CASSVDLVGPQHF

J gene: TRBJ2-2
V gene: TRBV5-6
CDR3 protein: CASSSPAGSNTGELFF

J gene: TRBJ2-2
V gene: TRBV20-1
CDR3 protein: CSARDPGLLAGVILPGELFF

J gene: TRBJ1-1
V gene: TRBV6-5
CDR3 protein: CASSFDRSNTEAFF

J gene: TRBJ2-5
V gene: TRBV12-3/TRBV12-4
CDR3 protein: CASSPLGGKPQETQYF

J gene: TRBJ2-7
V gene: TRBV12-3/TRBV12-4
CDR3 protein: CASSPGAGVGEQYF

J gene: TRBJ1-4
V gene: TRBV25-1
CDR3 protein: CASGVPGQGNEKLFF

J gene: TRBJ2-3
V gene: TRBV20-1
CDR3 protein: CSASELARTDTQYF

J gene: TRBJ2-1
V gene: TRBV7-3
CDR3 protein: CASSSAGQGAAEQFF

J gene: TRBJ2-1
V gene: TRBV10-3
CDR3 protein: CAISDESLINEQFF

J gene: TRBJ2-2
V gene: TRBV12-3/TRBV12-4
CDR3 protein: CASSPPSVGELFF

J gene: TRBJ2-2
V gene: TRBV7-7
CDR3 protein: CASSPGGGRAGELFF

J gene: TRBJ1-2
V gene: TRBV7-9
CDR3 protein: CASSETGTGTNYGYTF

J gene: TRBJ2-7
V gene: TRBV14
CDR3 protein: CASSQAPGQGSYEQYF

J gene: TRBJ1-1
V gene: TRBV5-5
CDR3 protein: CASSSRTQGAFF

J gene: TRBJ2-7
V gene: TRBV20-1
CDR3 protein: CSATGPTYEQYF

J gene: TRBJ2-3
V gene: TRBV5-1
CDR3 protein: CASSGSPREDTQYF

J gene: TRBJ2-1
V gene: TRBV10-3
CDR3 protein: CAISESLLAGGITYNEQFF

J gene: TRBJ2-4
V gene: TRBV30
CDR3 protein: CASGQGAFNIQYF

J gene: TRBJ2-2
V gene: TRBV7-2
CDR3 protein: CASSRGRANTGELFF

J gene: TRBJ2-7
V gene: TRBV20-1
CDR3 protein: CSARDLRRGAPDSHYEQYF

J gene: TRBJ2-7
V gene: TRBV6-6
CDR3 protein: CASGPLSF

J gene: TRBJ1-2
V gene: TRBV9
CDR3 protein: CASSERPGNGYTF

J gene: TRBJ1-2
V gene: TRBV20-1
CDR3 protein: CSAGLEYTF

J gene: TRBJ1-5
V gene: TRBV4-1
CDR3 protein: CASSPLLAVGQPQHF

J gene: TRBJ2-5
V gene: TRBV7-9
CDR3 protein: CASIKEGIEETQYF

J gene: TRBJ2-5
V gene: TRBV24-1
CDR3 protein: CATRASGKETQYF

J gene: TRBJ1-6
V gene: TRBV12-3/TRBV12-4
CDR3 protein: CASSFGRNNSPLHF

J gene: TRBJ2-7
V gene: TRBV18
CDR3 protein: CASSPLGSGDSYEQYF

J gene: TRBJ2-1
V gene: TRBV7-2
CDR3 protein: CASSFRKASYNEQFF

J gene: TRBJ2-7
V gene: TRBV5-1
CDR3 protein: CASSLGGRAVEDYEQYF

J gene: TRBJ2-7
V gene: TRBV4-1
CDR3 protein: CASSHASGTGPGEQYF

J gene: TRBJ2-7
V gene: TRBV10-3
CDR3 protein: CAILAGGYEQYF